What follows is one T cell receptor beta chain and its context. The antigen is not known. Repertoires were generated with immunoSEQ multiplex PCR, while TCRdb's copy carries only in-frame clones and drops some. This sample has about 73,000 clones; around 77% occur once, and the top ten carry roughly 1.4%. This CDR3 is built from 14 residues. The V end was cut by 6 bases, the J end by 0 bases, with 9 bases between. The V gene's germline CDR1 is SNHLY and CDR2 FYNNEI. This entry is derived from a study of T cell repertoires and HLA-DP antigens. About the research overall: Sorted CD137+CD4+ samples averaged about 210 ng DNA; pre-culture CD4+ samples, roughly 1,300 ng. Study observations and caveats: Naive and memory CD4+ repertoires were not analysed separately. Responder cells were total CD4+ cells with a HeLa antigen-presenting system.

This chain connects TRBV2 to TRBJ1-5; possible D gene TRBD1, 5 bases. The sample comprised CD4+ T cells from PBMCs. The TCR originated in a man aged 55 to 69 in good health and CMV-seronegative. The CDR3, as DNA: TGTGCCAGCAGCAAACAGGATAGCAATCAGCCCCAGCATTTT. This translates into CASSKQDSNQPQHF.